The present T cell receptor (beta chain) was sequenced within a study of identifying expanded T cells in peripheral blood. Healthy donors had no documented immune events, such as infections, while sampled. Libraries were prepared by immunoSEQ multiplex PCR; TCRdb keeps only in-frame clonotypes and omits some of them. Of about 94,000 clones in the sample, approximately 85% were seen once. Study-wide results and caveats: Clone count variance between approximately two-week samples rose with total template count. Differentially abundant clones: 1 to 1.5 between replicates, about 16 at around 2 weeks, around 20 at four.

For this clone: As yet, its antigen is unknown.

Germline assignment: CDR1 MNHNY and CDR2 SVGAGI (reference sequence). The CDR3 is 11 residues long. Deletions cut 8 bases from V and 8 bases from J, with 9 bases between. This TCR came from a person aged 18 to 75 in good health. The sample consisted of blood. The chain joins TRBV6-6 to TRBJ1-4; no firm D call. CDR3 sequence (DNA): TGTGCCAGCGCTGGCGGGGAAAAACTGTTTTTT. This sequence encodes CASAGGEKLFF.